A selection of T cell receptor beta chains follows, all from one sample in a study of blood T cell repertoires in COVID-19. The assay was immunoSEQ multiplex PCR, and TCRdb's table has in-frame clones only and misses some. This sample has around 150,000 clones, with about 83% found just once. Sequenced: peripheral blood. Every receptor here comes from a woman in her seventies with COVID-19, enrolled during active disease. Both conserved end residues are part of each CDR3. A D gene is named only where the DNA matches it firmly. Size values are once, few and many counts, or a class for expanded clones, and some rows have none.

TRBV29-1	NA	NA	TRBJ2-7	TGCAGCGTTGAGAGGTTAGGAGGGAGGTACGAGCAGTACTTC	CSVERLGGRYEQYF
TRBV6-2/TRBV6-3	NA	NA	TRBJ2-7	TGTGCCAGCAGTCCGAACCGGGACTTCTCCTACGAGCAGTACTTC	CASSPNRDFSYEQYF
TRBV5-6	NA	NA	TRBJ1-2	TGTGCCAGCAGCTTGGGGGCCTCTTTATTATATGGCTACACCTTC	CASSLGASLLYGYTF
TRBV6-4	TRBD1	few	TRBJ1-4	TGTGCCAGCAGTGAACAGCCGGGACAGGGTTTGGAACTGTTTTTT	CASSEQPGQGLELFF
TRBV24-1	TRBD1	NA	TRBJ1-2	TGTGCCACCAGTGAGCGGACAGGGGGCTTTCCCTTTAACTATGGCTACACCTTC	CATSERTGGFPFNYGYTF
TRBV7-9	NA	once	TRBJ1-4	TGTGCCAGCGTGGGGGCCAGGGATCATGAAAAACTGTTTTTT	CASVGARDHEKLFF
TRBV7-3	TRBD1	NA	TRBJ1-2	TGTGCCAGCAGCCGCCCGGGGACAGGGGAAAGCTACACCTTC	CASSRPGTGESYTF
TRBV10-1	TRBD2	NA	TRBJ2-5	TGCGCCAGCAGTGGACCGGGACTAGCGGGGCAAGAGACCCAGTACTTC	CASSGPGLAGQETQYF
TRBV29-1	NA	NA	TRBJ1-4	TGCAGCGTACCGAGGAACGAAAAACTGTTTTTT	CSVPRNEKLFF
TRBV30	NA	NA	TRBJ2-3	TGTGCCTGGAGTGTTAACCAGGGCGCAGATACGCAGTATTTT	CAWSVNQGADTQYF
TRBV5-1	TRBD1	NA	TRBJ1-2	TGCGCCAGCAGCCGGGACAGGGATACAGCGTATGGCTACACCTTC	CASSRDRDTAYGYTF
TRBV28	TRBD1	NA	TRBJ2-3	TGTGCCAGCAGTTTACAGGGGGCAGCGGAGGATACGCAGTATTTT	CASSLQGAAEDTQYF
TRBV30	NA	NA	TRBJ2-1	TGTGCCTGGACAGTTCGAAGCTCCTACAATGAGCAGTTCTTC	CAWTVRSSYNEQFF
TRBV7-2	NA	once	TRBJ2-5	TGTGCCAGCAGCTTAGCTCTATCGAACCAAGAGACCCAGTACTTC	CASSLALSNQETQYF
TRBV12-3/TRBV12-4	NA	NA	TRBJ2-5	TGTGCCAGCAGTTTTGGGGCCGGGGAGACCCAGTACTTC	CASSFGAGETQYF
TRBV5-4	NA	NA	TRBJ2-7	TGTGCCAGCAGCTTGTGGGGCGAATACTACGAGCAGTACTTC	CASSLWGEYYEQYF
TRBV6-2/TRBV6-3	TRBD2	NA	TRBJ2-7	TGTGCCAGCAGTTACCCAATGCGGGAGCCCTCCTACGAGCAGTACTTC	CASSYPMREPSYEQYF
TRBV5-1	NA	once	TRBJ1-2	TGCGCCAGCAGCTTGGCCCAGGGTGAGACCTATGGCTACACCTTC	CASSLAQGETYGYTF
TRBV2	TRBD1	few	TRBJ1-5	TGTGCCAGCATGAGGGACAGGGGGCTTAGCAATCAGCCCCAGCATTTT	CASMRDRGLSNQPQHF
TRBV29-1	NA	NA	TRBJ1-2	TGCAGCACGATGACAGGTGATAACTATGGCTACACCTTC	CSTMTGDNYGYTF
TRBV10-3	TRBD1	NA	TRBJ2-7	TGTGCCATCAGTGCGGGACAGGGACCCGCGTGGTACTTC	CAISAGQGPAWYF
TRBV11-2	TRBD1	few	TRBJ1-2	TGTGCCAGCAGCCCTGGACAGGGAAATTATGGCTACACCTTC	CASSPGQGNYGYTF
TRBV19	NA	NA	TRBJ1-1	TGTGCCAGTAGTACCCCACGACAGGCAACGAACACTGAAGCTTTCTTT	CASSTPRQATNTEAFF
TRBV6-5	NA	NA	TRBJ1-2	TGTGCCAGCAGGGGAACAGGGCTAAACTATGGCTACACCTTC	CASRGTGLNYGYTF
TRBV2	NA	NA	TRBJ1-2	TGTGCCAGCAGTGAAGATGTTCCGGGGAAGGAGGGCTACACCTTC	CASSEDVPGKEGYTF
TRBV29-1	TRBD2	NA	TRBJ2-5	TGCCGCGTTGGGGGCCCGGGGGGGGGCGAGACCCAGTACTTC	CRVGGPGGGETQYF
TRBV10-2	TRBD2	NA	TRBJ2-2	TGCGCCAGTAGAAAAGGGCGGACTAGCGGGCTCTGGGAGCTGTTTTTT	CASRKGRTSGLWELFF
TRBV3-1/TRBV3-2	NA	NA	TRBJ1-2	TGTGCCAGCAGCCCCCCCGAGGTCCGGGGCTACACCTTC	CASSPPEVRGYTF
TRBV4-2	TRBD2	NA	TRBJ2-1	TGTGCCAGCAGCGCTAGCGGGGGGGTAGGAAATGAGCAGTTCTTC	CASSASGGVGNEQFF
TRBV3-1/TRBV3-2	TRBD2	NA	TRBJ2-1	TGTGCCAGCAGCCAACAACTAGCGGGGGGGCGGGAGCAGTTCTTC	CASSQQLAGGREQFF
TRBV30	NA	NA	TRBJ1-1	TGTGCCTGGAGTGTACTGGGGGGGAACACTGAAGCTTTCTTT	CAWSVLGGNTEAFF
TRBV18	NA	few	TRBJ1-2	TGTGCCAGCTCACGCAAGGAAGGGAGTGGCTACACCTTC	CASSRKEGSGYTF
TRBV29-1	NA	NA	TRBJ2-3	TGCAGCGTTGGTGGTAGCACCTCGGCAGATACGCAGTATTTT	CSVGGSTSADTQYF
TRBV6-2/TRBV6-3	TRBD1	NA	TRBJ2-4	TGTGCCAGCAGCCACGAGACAGGGTTAGCCAAAAACATTCAGTACTTC	CASSHETGLAKNIQYF
TRBV11-3	NA	once	TRBJ1-1	TGTGCCAGCAGCCTAGGAGGGAACACTGAAGCTTTCTTT	CASSLGGNTEAFF
TRBV3-1/TRBV3-2	NA	NA	TRBJ2-5	TGTGCCAGCAGCGAAGGACTCGGGAAGACCCAGTACTTC	CASSEGLGKTQYF
TRBV3-1/TRBV3-2	TRBD1	NA	TRBJ2-3	TGTGCCAGCAGCCCCCGGACAGGGGTGGGCACAGATACGCAGTATTTT	CASSPRTGVGTDTQYF
TRBV29-1	TRBD1	NA	TRBJ2-3	TGCAGCGTCGACAGGGGGCTTGGAGATACGCAGTATTTT	CSVDRGLGDTQYF
TRBV7-3	TRBD1	NA	TRBJ1-4	TGTGCCAGCAGCTTACCGGGACAGATAACTAATGAAAAACTGTTTTTT	CASSLPGQITNEKLFF
TRBV7-2	NA	NA	TRBJ2-3	TGTGCCAGCAGCTTGGGGCTAGGCACAGATACGCAGTATTTT	CASSLGLGTDTQYF
TRBV5-4	TRBD2	NA	TRBJ2-1	TGTGCCAGCAGCAGAGCCTCTAGCGGGGGGATCGATGAGCAGTTCTTC	CASSRASSGGIDEQFF
TRBV6-5	NA	NA	TRBJ1-1	TGTGCCAGCAGAGGGGCTACAAGGGAGAACACTGAAGCTTTCTTT	CASRGATRENTEAFF
TRBV6-5	NA	NA	TRBJ1-2	TGTGCCAGCAGCATGACAGGAGACTATGGCTACACCTTC	CASSMTGDYGYTF
TRBV5-1	TRBD1	NA	TRBJ2-7	TGCGCCAGCAGCTTCACAGGGGGCGAGCAGTACTTC	CASSFTGGEQYF
TRBV18	TRBD2	NA	TRBJ2-3	TGTGCCAGCTCACCAGCCCCGCGGGGAGGGAGCACAGATACGCAGTATTTT	CASSPAPRGGSTDTQYF
TRBV5-1	TRBD2	NA	TRBJ2-1	TGCGCCAGCAGCTCGACTAGCGCCACCTACAATGAGCAGTTCTTC	CASSSTSATYNEQFF
TRBV5-1	TRBD1	NA	TRBJ1-1	TGCGCCAGCAGCATCGGACAGGGAATCACTGAAGCTTTCTTT	CASSIGQGITEAFF
TRBV30	TRBD1	NA	TRBJ1-2	TGTGCCTGGAGTGTACGAAACAGGGCAGGGGGTGGCTACACCTTC	CAWSVRNRAGGGYTF
TRBV9	NA	few	TRBJ1-6	TGTGCCAGCAGCGTAGCCGGGGGTGGATCACCCCTCCACTTT	CASSVAGGGSPLHF
TRBV6-5	NA	NA	TRBJ2-3	TGTGCCAGCAGTCCCCGGTCTGCTAGAGATACGCAGTATTTT	CASSPRSARDTQYF
TRBV18	NA	NA	TRBJ1-2	TGTGCCAGCTCACCCCGGGGGGACCGATACTATGGCTACACCTTC	CASSPRGDRYYGYTF
TRBV19	NA	once	TRBJ1-4	TGTGCCAGTAGTAAGGGCCCAACGGGAGAAAAACTGTTTTTT	CASSKGPTGEKLFF
TRBV6-4	NA	NA	TRBJ1-5	TGTGCCAGCAGTGACTCCCGACAGCCACCTCGGCATTTT	CASSDSRQPPRHF